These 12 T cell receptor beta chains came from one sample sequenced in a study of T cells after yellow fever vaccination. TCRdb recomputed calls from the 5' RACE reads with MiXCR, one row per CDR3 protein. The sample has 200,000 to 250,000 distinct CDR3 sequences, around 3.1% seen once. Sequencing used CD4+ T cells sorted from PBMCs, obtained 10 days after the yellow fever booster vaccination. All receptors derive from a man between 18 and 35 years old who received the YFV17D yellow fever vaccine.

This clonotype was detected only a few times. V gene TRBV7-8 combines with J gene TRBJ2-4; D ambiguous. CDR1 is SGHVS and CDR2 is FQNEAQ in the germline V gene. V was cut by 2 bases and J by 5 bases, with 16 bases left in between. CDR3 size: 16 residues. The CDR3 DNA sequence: TGTGCCAGCAGCTTACTATCGGCACACCTGCAAAACATTCAGTACTTC. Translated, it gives CASSLLSAHLQNIQYF.

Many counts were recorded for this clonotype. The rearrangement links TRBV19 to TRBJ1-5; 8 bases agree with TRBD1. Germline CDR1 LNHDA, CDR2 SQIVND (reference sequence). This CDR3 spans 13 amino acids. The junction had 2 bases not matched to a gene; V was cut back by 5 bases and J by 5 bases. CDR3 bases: TGTGCCAGTAGTCGGACAGGGTATCAGCCCCAGCATTTT. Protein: CASSRTGYQPQHF.

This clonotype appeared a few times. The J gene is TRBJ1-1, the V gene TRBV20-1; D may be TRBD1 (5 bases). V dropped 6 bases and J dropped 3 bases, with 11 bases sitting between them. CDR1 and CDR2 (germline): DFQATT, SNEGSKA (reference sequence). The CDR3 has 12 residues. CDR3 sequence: CSARAGYTEAFF. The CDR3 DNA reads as TGCAGTGCCAGGGCGGGGTACACTGAAGCTTTCTTT.

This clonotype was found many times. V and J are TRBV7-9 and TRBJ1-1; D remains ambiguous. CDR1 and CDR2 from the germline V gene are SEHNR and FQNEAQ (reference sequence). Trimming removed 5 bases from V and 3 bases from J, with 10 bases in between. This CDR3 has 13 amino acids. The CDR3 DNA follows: TGTGCCAGCAGCCAGGACCGATACACTGAAGCTTTCTTT. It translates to CASSQDRYTEAFF.

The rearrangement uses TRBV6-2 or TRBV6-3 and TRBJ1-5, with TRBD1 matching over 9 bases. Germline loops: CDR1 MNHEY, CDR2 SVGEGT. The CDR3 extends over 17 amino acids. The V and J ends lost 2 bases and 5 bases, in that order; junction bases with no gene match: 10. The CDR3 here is CASSYHTGGVWDQPQHF. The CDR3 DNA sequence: TGTGCCAGCAGTTACCACACAGGGGGCGTATGGGATCAGCCCCAGCATTTT.

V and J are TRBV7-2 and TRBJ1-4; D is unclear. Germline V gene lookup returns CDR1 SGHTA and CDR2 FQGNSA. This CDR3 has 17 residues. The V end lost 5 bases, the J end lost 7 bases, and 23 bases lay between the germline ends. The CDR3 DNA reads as TGTGCCAGCAGCCCGCATTTCCCTTCGGCGGCGGCTGAAAAACTGTTTTTT. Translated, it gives CASSPHFPSAAAEKLFF.

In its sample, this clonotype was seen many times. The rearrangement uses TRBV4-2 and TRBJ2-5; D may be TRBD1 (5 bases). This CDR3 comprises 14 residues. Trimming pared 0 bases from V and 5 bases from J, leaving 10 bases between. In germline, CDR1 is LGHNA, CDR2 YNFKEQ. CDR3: CASSQDRGDETQYF. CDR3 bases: TGTGCCAGCAGCCAAGATAGGGGCGATGAGACCCAGTACTTC.

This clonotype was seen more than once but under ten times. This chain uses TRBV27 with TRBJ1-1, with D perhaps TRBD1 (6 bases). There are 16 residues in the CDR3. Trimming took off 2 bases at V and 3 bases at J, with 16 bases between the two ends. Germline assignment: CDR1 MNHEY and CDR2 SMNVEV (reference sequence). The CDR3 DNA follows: TGTGCCAGCAGTTTAAGGGGGAGGGGCGGGGACACTGAAGCTTTCTTT. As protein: CASSLRGRGGDTEAFF.

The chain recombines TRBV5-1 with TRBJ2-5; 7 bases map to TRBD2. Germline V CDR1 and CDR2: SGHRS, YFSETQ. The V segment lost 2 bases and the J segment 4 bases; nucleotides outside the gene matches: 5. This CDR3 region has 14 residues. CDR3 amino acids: CASSFVSGLETQYF. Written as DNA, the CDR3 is TGCGCCAGCAGCTTTGTTAGCGGGTTAGAGACCCAGTACTTC.

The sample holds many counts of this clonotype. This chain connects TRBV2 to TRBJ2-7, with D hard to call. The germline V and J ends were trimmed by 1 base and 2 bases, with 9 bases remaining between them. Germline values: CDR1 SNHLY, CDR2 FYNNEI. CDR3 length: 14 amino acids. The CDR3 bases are TGTGCCAGCAGTGAAGACTGGAATCCCTACGAGCAGTACTTC. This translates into CASSEDWNPYEQYF.

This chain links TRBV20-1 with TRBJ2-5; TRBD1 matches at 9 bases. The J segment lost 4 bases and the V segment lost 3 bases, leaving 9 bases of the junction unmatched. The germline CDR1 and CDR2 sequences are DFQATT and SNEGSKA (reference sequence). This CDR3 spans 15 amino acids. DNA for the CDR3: TGCAGTGCTAGTTTGGGGACAGGGAACGCAGAGACCCAGTACTTC. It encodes CSASLGTGNAETQYF.

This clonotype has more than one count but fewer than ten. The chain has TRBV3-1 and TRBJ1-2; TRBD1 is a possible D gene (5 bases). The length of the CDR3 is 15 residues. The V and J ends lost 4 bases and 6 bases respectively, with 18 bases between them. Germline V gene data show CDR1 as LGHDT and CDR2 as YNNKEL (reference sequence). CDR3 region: CASSPRDPGRDGYTF. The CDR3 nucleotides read TGTGCCAGCAGCCCCAGGGACCCCGGTCGGGATGGCTACACCTTC.